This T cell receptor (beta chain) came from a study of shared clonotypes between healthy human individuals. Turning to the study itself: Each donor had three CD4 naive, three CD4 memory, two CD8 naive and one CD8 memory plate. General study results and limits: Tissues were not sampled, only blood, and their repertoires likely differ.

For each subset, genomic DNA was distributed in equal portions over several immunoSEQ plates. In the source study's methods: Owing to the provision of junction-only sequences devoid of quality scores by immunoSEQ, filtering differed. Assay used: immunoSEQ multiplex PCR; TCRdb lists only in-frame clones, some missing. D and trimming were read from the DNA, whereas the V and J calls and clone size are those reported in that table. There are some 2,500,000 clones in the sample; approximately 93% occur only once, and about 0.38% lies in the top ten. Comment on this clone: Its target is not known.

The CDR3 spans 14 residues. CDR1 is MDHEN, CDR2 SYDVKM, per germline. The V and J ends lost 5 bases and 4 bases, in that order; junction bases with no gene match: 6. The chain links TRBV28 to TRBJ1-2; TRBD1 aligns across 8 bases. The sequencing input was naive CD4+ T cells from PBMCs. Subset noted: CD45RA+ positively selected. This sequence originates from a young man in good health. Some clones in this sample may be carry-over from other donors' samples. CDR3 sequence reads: CASSPDRGVYGYTF. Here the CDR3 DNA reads TGTGCCAGCAGTCCCGACAGGGGTGTCTATGGCTACACCTTC.